A single sample gave rise to the 8 T cell receptor beta chains below, sequenced in a study of T cells in Graves' hyperthyroidism and ophthalmopathy. There were TCR beta CDR3 regions amplified from RNA transcripts. HTBI primers were the set used in a first-round RT-PCR of the TCR CDR3. TCRdb re-analysed the multiplex PCR reads in MiXCR, keeping a single row per CDR3 protein. The sample carries roughly 380,000 distinct CDR3 sequences, 15% to 20% recorded once. Sample: blood. The receptors originated from a woman between 18 and 30 years old with Graves' hyperthyroidism.

This clonotype appeared many times. The chain uses TRBV28 and TRBJ1-2; no definite D call. The ends were cut back, 6 bases at V and 8 bases at J, with 16 bases in the middle. The length of the CDR3 is 13 residues. CDR1 is MDHEN and CDR2 is SYDVKM in the germline V gene. The CDR3 DNA reads TGTGCCAGCAGCTCATGGAAGAGAGAGGGCTACACCTTC. Protein: CASSSWKREGYTF.

The chain carries TRBV7-3 and TRBJ2-7, with TRBD2 matching 8 bases. From germline, CDR1 is SGHTA and CDR2 FQGTGA. The CDR3 covers 17 residues. V shed 4 bases and J 2 bases; nucleotides not matched to a gene: 13. The CDR3 loop reads CASSSFPPGLETYEQYF. In DNA form, the CDR3 reads TGTGCCAGCAGCTCCTTTCCCCCGGGACTAGAGACCTACGAGCAGTACTTC.

The V call is TRBV12-3 or TRBV12-4, the J call TRBJ2-2, with D hard to call. Between the trimmed V and J ends, which lost 4 bases and 7 bases, there was a span of 13 bases. The length of the CDR3 is 14 residues. CDR3 DNA: TGTGCCAGCAGTTCTTACTTAAATTACGGGGAGCTGTTTTTT. Translated, it gives CASSSYLNYGELFF.

This clonotype was counted ten times or more. This chain uses TRBV14 with TRBJ2-7; 7 nucleotides align to TRBD1. With V trimmed by 3 bases and J by 0 bases, 5 bases remained unmatched. Germline CDR1 reads SGHDN; CDR2 reads FVKESK. This CDR3 has 15 residues. CDR3 loop: CASSQTGLSSYEQYF. CDR3 in DNA: TGTGCCAGCAGCCAGACAGGGCTGAGCTCCTACGAGCAGTACTTC.

This clonotype has a count of ten or more. This chain links TRBV12-3 or TRBV12-4 with TRBJ1-5, with a tentative D call TRBD1 (5 bases). The CDR3 has 16 residues. With 5 bases removed from V and 2 bases from J, the gap between germline ends came to 16 bases. For the CDR3, the DNA is TGTGCCAGCAGTCAACGGAAGACAGACCGCAATCAGCCCCAGCATTTT. Protein product: CASSQRKTDRNQPQHF.

This clonotype was observed a handful of times. The V and J genes are TRBV28 and TRBJ2-7, with 10 nucleotides matching TRBD2. The CDR3 totals 15 residues. Trimming removed 5 bases from V and 5 bases from J; junction bases left unmatched: 9. The V gene's germline CDR1 is MDHEN and CDR2 SYDVKM. The CDR3 reads CASSVLAGDSNEQYF. As DNA, the CDR3 is TGTGCCAGCAGTGTTCTAGCGGGGGACTCGAACGAGCAGTACTTC.

In its sample, this clonotype was seen many times. The V and J genes are TRBV6-2 or TRBV6-3 and TRBJ2-2; D remains unclear. Germline V gene sequence: CDR1 MNHEY, CDR2 SVGEGT. V was pared by 8 bases and J by 2 bases, with 9 bases between. This CDR3 region has 13 residues. CDR3 nucleotide sequence: TGTGCCAGCGGGCAGGAAAACACCGGGGAGCTGTTTTTT. Translation gives CASGQENTGELFF.

This clonotype was seen repeatedly, ten times or more. The chain has TRBV20-1 and TRBJ1-5; D is perhaps TRBD1 (5 bases). This CDR3 region has 12 residues. Looked up from germline, CDR1 is DFQATT and CDR2 is SNEGSKA (reference sequence). Trimming left V 6 bases short and J 3 bases short, with 9 bases between. CDR3 in DNA: TGCAGTGCAAGGACACCCAATCAGCCCCAGCATTTT. Translated, it gives CSARTPNQPQHF.